The clone carrying this T cell receptor beta chain was picked up many times. The antigen is undetermined. TCR beta CDR3 region amplification was performed from RNA transcripts. TCR CDR3 underwent first-round RT-PCR with the HTBI primer set. TCRdb analysed the multiplex PCR reads with MiXCR anew, one entry per CDR3 protein. The table lists about 200,000 distinct CDR3 sequences, about a sixth of them singletons. J was trimmed by 4 bases and V by 7 bases; bases with no gene match: 6. This CDR3 has 15 amino acids. Germline lookup yields CDR1 ENHRY and CDR2 SYGVKD. The data stem from a study of T cells in Graves' hyperthyroidism and ophthalmopathy. Overall study results and limits: Blood also held most thyroid clonotypes expanded beyond 0.001.

The rearrangement links TRBV10-3 to TRBJ2-1, with TRBD2 matching over 11 bases. Specimen: blood. The receptor was isolated from a woman between 50 and 59 years old with Graves' hyperthyroidism. The CDR3 here is CAIKGTSGGYNEQFF. The DNA for the CDR3 is TGTGCCATCAAGGGGACTAGCGGAGGGTACAATGAGCAGTTCTTC.